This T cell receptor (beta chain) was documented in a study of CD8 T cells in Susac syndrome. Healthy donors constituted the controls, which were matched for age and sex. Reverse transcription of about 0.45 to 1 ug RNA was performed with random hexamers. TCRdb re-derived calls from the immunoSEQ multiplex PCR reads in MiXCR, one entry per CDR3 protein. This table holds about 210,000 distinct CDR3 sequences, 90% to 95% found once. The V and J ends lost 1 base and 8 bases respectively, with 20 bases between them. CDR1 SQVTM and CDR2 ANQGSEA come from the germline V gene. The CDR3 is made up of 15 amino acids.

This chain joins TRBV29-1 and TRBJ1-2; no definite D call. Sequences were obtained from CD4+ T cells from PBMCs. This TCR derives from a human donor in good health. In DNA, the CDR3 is TGCAGCGTTGAAGCCTTCCTTTTCCACGGGGAGGGCTACACCTTC. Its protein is CSVEAFLFHGEGYTF.